These T cell receptor beta chains were read from a single sample in a study of a mutant IDH1 vaccine in newly diagnosed glioma. TCRdb keeps only in-frame clones here, not all; method: immunoSEQ multiplex PCR. The repertoire holds 45,000 to 65,000 clones, with 70% to 85% as singletons. Their antigen targets remain unknown. This specimen consisted of PBMCs, obtained from a glioma patient whose treatment included an IDH1 peptide vaccine. The receptors were gathered from a woman aged 18-29 years with glioma. Some clones in this sample may be carry-over from other donors' samples. Both conserved end residues are part of each CDR3. D genes are given only for firm matches. Only part of the rows carry a size: once, few, many, or a class if the clone is expanded.

abundance,j_gene,v_gene,d_gene,CDR3nt,CDR3aa
.,TRBJ2-2,TRBV25-1,.,TGTGCCAGCAGTGAAGGGACGCGCACCGGGGAGCTGTTTTTT,CASSEGTRTGELFF
.,TRBJ2-2,TRBV11-2,TRBD2,TGTGCCAGCAGCCTATTAGCGGGAGGCCATTTGGGGGAGCTGTTTTTT,CASSLLAGGHLGELFF
.,TRBJ2-7,TRBV7-2,TRBD1,TGTGCCAGCAGCCGTGACCCGGGACAGTACGAGCAGTACTTC,CASSRDPGQYEQYF
once,TRBJ1-1,TRBV10-2,.,TGCGCCAGTAGTCTGACGGGGGGGGTTGAAGCTTTCTTT,CASSLTGGVEAFF
.,TRBJ2-3,TRBV4-3,.,TGCGCCAGCAGCCAAGATCGCCGTCTCTCGGGGCAGTATTTT,CASSQDRRLSGQYF
.,TRBJ2-1,TRBV4-1,.,TGCGCCAGCAGCCAAGATCGGAGCCCTTCCTACAATGAGCAGTTCTTC,CASSQDRSPSYNEQFF
.,TRBJ2-3,TRBV2,.,TGTGCCAGCCGCCATAAGGTGACTAGCACAGATACGCAGTATTTT,CASRHKVTSTDTQYF
.,TRBJ1-1,TRBV6-6,.,TGTGCCAGCAGTTACTTCCAAGGAGAAGCTTTCTTT,CASSYFQGEAFF
.,TRBJ1-4,TRBV7-2,.,TGTGCCAGCAGCTTAGAGACAGCAGTTAATGAAAAACTGTTTTTT,CASSLETAVNEKLFF
.,TRBJ1-2,TRBV15,.,TGTGCCACCAGCAGAGGTCGGCCAGGGCTGAACTATGGCTACACCTTC,CATSRGRPGLNYGYTF
few,TRBJ1-1,TRBV18,.,TGTGCCAGCTCACCAGACTTGACAGACACTGAAGCTTTCTTT,CASSPDLTDTEAFF
.,TRBJ1-3,TRBV19,.,TGTGCCAGTAGTCTAGGGGGAACTGGAAACACCATATATTTT,CASSLGGTGNTIYF
.,TRBJ2-5,TRBV5-4,.,TGTGCCAGCAGCTTGGGAGGGTCGGGGGAGACCCAGTACTTC,CASSLGGSGETQYF
.,TRBJ2-7,TRBV5-1,.,TGCGCCAGCAGAGGGCTCCGCGAGCAGTACTTC,CASRGLREQYF
.,TRBJ1-1,TRBV7-9,.,TGTGCCAGCAGCTTAGCTACGGGATTAGAAGCTTTCTTT,CASSLATGLEAFF
.,TRBJ1-1,TRBV6-1,.,TGTGCCAGCAGGGTGAACACTGAAGCTTTCTTT,CASRVNTEAFF
.,TRBJ2-2,TRBV25-1,TRBD1,TGTGCCAGCAGCCAGGACAGGGAGAACACCGGGGAGCTGTTTTTT,CASSQDRENTGELFF
.,TRBJ1-1,TRBV5-4,.,TGTGCCAGCCGCCGCGGGGTGAACACTGAAGCTTTCTTT,CASRRGVNTEAFF
few,TRBJ2-2,TRBV9,.,TGTGCCAGCAGCCCCGAGGCTACTAACACCGGGGAGCTGTTTTTT,CASSPEATNTGELFF
.,TRBJ1-1,TRBV4-2,.,TGTGCCAGCAGCCACGACAGCAGGACTGAAGCTTTCTTT,CASSHDSRTEAFF
once,TRBJ1-2,TRBV6-5,TRBD1,TGTGCCAGCGGGCTTAGGGACAGGCCTAACTATGGCTACACCTTC,CASGLRDRPNYGYTF
once,TRBJ2-7,TRBV4-1,.,TGCGCCAGCAGCCAAGATTCTCGGACAGCCTACGAGCAGTACTTC,CASSQDSRTAYEQYF
.,TRBJ2-7,TRBV7-9,.,TGTGCCAGCAGCCCTCAGGGTGGGTCCTACGAGCAGTACTTC,CASSPQGGSYEQYF
.,TRBJ2-7,TRBV15,.,TGTGCCACCCTAGCGACCTTGGATGGAGAGCAGTACTTC,CATLATLDGEQYF
.,TRBJ1-3,TRBV27,.,TGTGCCAGCAGTTTATCGGCGCAGGGTGGAAACACCATATATTTT,CASSLSAQGGNTIYF
.,TRBJ2-7,TRBV21-1,.,TGTGCCAGCATTCTAGCGGTACCCTCCTACGAGCAGTACTTC,CASILAVPSYEQYF
.,TRBJ2-2,TRBV9,.,TGTGCCAGCAGCGCCAGGGACACCGGGGAGCTGTTTTTT,CASSARDTGELFF
.,TRBJ1-6,TRBV2,TRBD1,TGTGCCAGCGCCCGACAGGGAGGGTCACCCCTCCACTTT,CASARQGGSPLHF
once,TRBJ1-1,TRBV4-1,.,TGCGCCAGCAGCTTCCTAACAACGGAGGACACTGAAGCTTTCTTT,CASSFLTTEDTEAFF
.,TRBJ2-3,TRBV7-2,TRBD2,TGTGCCAGCAGCTTAGGGGCGGCGGGAGGACCTCAGGGTACGCAGTATTTT,CASSLGAAGGPQGTQYF
.,TRBJ2-1,TRBV6-4,.,TGTGCCAGCAGTGACGCACTAGCTTCTTACAATGAGCAGTTCTTC,CASSDALASYNEQFF
.,TRBJ2-3,TRBV29-1,TRBD2,TGCAGCGTTGACAGCGGGAGAAATACGCAGTATTTT,CSVDSGRNTQYF
.,TRBJ2-7,TRBV7-9,.,TGTGCCAGCAGCTTCCGGACGCAGCCACCCTACGAGCAGTACTTC,CASSFRTQPPYEQYF
once,TRBJ1-1,TRBV7-9,TRBD1,TGTGCCAGCAGCTGGACAGGGGGAACTGAAGCTTTCTTT,CASSWTGGTEAFF
few,TRBJ1-6,TRBV14,.,TGTGCCAGCAGCCAAGAGGGGGGACCCTCACCCCTCCACTTT,CASSQEGGPSPLHF
few,TRBJ2-7,TRBV11-2,.,TGTGCCAGCAGCTCCATCTACGAGCAGTACTTC,CASSSIYEQYF
.,TRBJ2-7,TRBV27,.,TGTGCCAGCAGTTTCGGGGTGGGATCCTACGAGCAGTACTTC,CASSFGVGSYEQYF
few,TRBJ1-2,TRBV19,.,TGTGCCAGTAGTATAGATCTGATAGATGGCTACACCTTC,CASSIDLIDGYTF
few,TRBJ1-1,TRBV29-1,.,TGCATGGGACGGGGGAACACTGAAGCTTTCTTT,CMGRGNTEAFF
.,TRBJ2-7,TRBV4-1,TRBD2,TGCGCCAGCAGCTCGTCTAGCGGAGGGGACGAGCAGTACTTC,CASSSSSGGDEQYF
.,TRBJ1-4,TRBV6-5,.,TGTGCCAGCAGTCGGGACACGGCAACTAATGAAAAACTGTTTTTT,CASSRDTATNEKLFF
.,TRBJ2-1,TRBV6-1,.,TGTGCCAGCAGTGAGTGGAAACGGGATTACAATGAGCAGTTCTTC,CASSEWKRDYNEQFF
.,TRBJ2-5,TRBV29-1,.,TGCAGTTCAGGACATCATGGGGAGACCCAGTACTTC,CSSGHHGETQYF
.,TRBJ2-7,TRBV9,TRBD2,TGTGCCAGCAGCGTTGACGGGAGGCCAACCTACGAGCAGTACTTC,CASSVDGRPTYEQYF